The rows below give T cell receptor beta chains drawn from one sample of a study of liver allograft versus peripheral blood T cells. TCRdb independently ran MiXCR on the reads; one entry per CDR3 protein. Altogether about 13,000 distinct CDR3 sequences are present, approximately 17% being singletons, with the ten largest covering roughly 13%. Receptors originate from a human patient who had a liver transplant. Some T cells here may be from the graft donor. Each CDR3 is given with its conserved first and last residue. Fields, in order: clone size, J gene, V gene, CDR3 protein. Clone size, where shown, is once, few, many, or a class for clones that have expanded.

many	TRBJ1-2	TRBV5-6	CASSLTGTFDYGYTF
few	TRBJ1-6	TRBV6-5	CASSYSHSSYNSPLHF
-	TRBJ2-1	TRBV9	CASSVGGNSYNEQFF
-	TRBJ2-3	TRBV28	CASSFVGQGPTDTQYF
medium-sized	TRBJ1-5	TRBV6-1	CASSTDPNQPQHF
-	TRBJ2-6	TRBV6-5	CASSYSSISSGANVLTF
medium-sized	TRBJ1-6	TRBV10-3	CAISDLRGNSPLHF
-	TRBJ1-1	TRBV7-9	CASSSYQRVTEAFF
-	TRBJ2-7	TRBV5-1	CASSLTGRGEQYF
once	TRBJ1-2	TRBV7-9	CASSLDQIYGYTF
-	TRBJ2-7	TRBV20-1	CSARAGQGPTKQYF
-	TRBJ2-3	TRBV7-2	CASSLVPAGGPGTQYF
few	TRBJ2-3	TRBV7-9	CASSLMGGRGTDTQYF
medium-sized	TRBJ1-2	TRBV6-1	CASSNRGETYGYTF
many	TRBJ2-7	TRBV6-1	CASRLKVGTGAYEQYF
large	TRBJ2-7	TRBV6-6	CASSNEGLTYEEQYF
-	TRBJ1-2	TRBV27	CASSLSGTGAPYGYTF
many	TRBJ1-1	TRBV9	CASSVALRDTEAFF
many	TRBJ1-5	TRBV7-2	CASSRPGAGKPQHF
many	TRBJ1-2	TRBV27	CASSRQGASIHGYTF
medium-sized	TRBJ2-5	TRBV24-1	CATSVLQAGRETQYF
-	TRBJ2-1	TRBV20-1	CSARSGLAGVNEQFF
medium-sized	TRBJ1-1	TRBV6-1	CASVIQGGTEAFF
few	TRBJ1-4	TRBV6-5	CASRAQGAANEKLFF
-	TRBJ2-7	TRBV28	CASKSQTEQYF
medium-sized	TRBJ2-6	TRBV10-3	CAISESGRAGANVLTF
-	TRBJ2-7	TRBV7-9	CASSSTGRHEQYF
few	TRBJ1-1	TRBV28	CASSTKAGEAFF
many	TRBJ2-7	TRBV6-2/TRBV6-3	CASSYQAFSYEQYF
-	TRBJ2-1	TRBV6-1	CASSVIETGLYNEQFF
many	TRBJ1-4	TRBV6-1	CASSRQGDEKLFF
few	TRBJ1-6	TRBV28	CASSINRGFNSPLHF
-	TRBJ2-5	TRBV19	CASSSPGVQETQYF
-	TRBJ2-3	TRBV5-4	CASSQTETDTQYF
-	TRBJ2-3	TRBV13	CASSRAQHVTSDTQYF
few	TRBJ2-1	TRBV7-2	CASSLRVAGGFNEQFF
-	TRBJ1-2	TRBV5-4	CASSPGGAGNYGYTF
-	TRBJ2-2	TRBV6-5	CASSVAGGVPGELFF
many	TRBJ1-5	TRBV19	CASRTTGGSNQPQHF
many	TRBJ1-1	TRBV6-6	CASSYGGNTEAFF
many	TRBJ1-6	TRBV28	CASYPGTGSPPLHF
-	TRBJ1-1	TRBV20-1	CSAIRGVETEAFF
many	TRBJ2-3	TRBV29-1	CSGEEAQQYF
few	TRBJ2-3	TRBV28	CATRDLLPRDTQYF
-	TRBJ2-2	TRBV20-1	CSARDRDTGELFF
medium-sized	TRBJ2-1	TRBV24-1	CATSEPIYNEQFF
few	TRBJ1-3	TRBV10-3	CAASPYSEVSGNTIYF
-	TRBJ1-5	TRBV27	CASSLVGPNQPQHF
few	TRBJ2-1	TRBV14	CASSQGYLNEQFF